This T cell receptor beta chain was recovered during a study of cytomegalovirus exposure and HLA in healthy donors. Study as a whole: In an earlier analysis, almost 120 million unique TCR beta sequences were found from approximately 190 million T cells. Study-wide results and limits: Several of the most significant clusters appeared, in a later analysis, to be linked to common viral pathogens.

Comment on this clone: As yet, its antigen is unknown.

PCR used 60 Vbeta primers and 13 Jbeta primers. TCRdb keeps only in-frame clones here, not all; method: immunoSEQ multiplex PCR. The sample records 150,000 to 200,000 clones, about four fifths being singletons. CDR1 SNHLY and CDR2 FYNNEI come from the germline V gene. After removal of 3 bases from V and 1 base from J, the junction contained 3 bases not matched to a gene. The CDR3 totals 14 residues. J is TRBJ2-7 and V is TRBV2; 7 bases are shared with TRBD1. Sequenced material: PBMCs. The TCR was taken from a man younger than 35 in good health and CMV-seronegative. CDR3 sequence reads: CASSEGQRSYEQYF. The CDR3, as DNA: TGTGCCAGCAGTGAGGGACAGCGATCCTACGAGCAGTACTTC.